This TCR beta chain was sequenced during a study of Tregs in tolerant kidney transplant recipients. Trimming shortened V by 0 bases and J by 3 bases, and 10 bases separated the two germline ends. CDR3 length: 14 amino acids. Germline-derived CDR1 and CDR2 are SGDLS and YYNGEE. General study findings and limits: The small number of patients limits these findings pending further validation.

Of note for this clone: The antigen is unknown.

Repertoires were generated with immunoSEQ multiplex PCR, while TCRdb's copy carries only in-frame clones and drops some. The sample carries approximately 45,000 clones, about 95% recorded once. The clonotype comes from a human donor in good health. The V and J genes are TRBV9 and TRBJ2-7; D unclear. The sample taken for sequencing was Tregs from blood cultured with allogeneic cells. This CDR3 is CASSVAGSFYEQYF. In DNA form, the CDR3 reads TGTGCCAGCAGCGTAGCAGGCAGCTTCTACGAGCAGTACTTC.